What follows describes a single TCR beta chain. This clone was counted once. Its antigen is still unknown. One base away there is no much larger clone; base qualities are not given. This sample stems from a study of T cell responses to AZD1222 COVID-19 vaccine (dated by TCRdb to the early 2020s). Background on the whole study: Because spike-specific TCR depth and breadth did not differ between the two schedules, AZD1222 recipients who got a second dose at roughly 4 weeks were pooled with those who got a second dose at roughly 12 weeks. TCR sequencing covered fewer than 250 trial participants: 207 given two doses of AZD1222 and 26 given two doses of MenACWY control vaccine. Trial participants were enrolled by age into subgroups of 18-55, 56-69 and 70-plus years, and around 150, 29 and 61 TCR-sequenced participants, respectively, were included in these subgroups. The paper's findings and limits, for the study overall: Participants were mostly white British and included more females than males, and it was suggested by the authors that clonal diversity may have been underestimated. Conclusions about previously exposed vaccinees were limited because only a handful of AZD1222 recipients were SARS-CoV-2 seropositive at baseline. After two AZD1222 doses, both the breadth and the depth of spike-specific TCRs were significantly higher than at day 0 and than in MenACWY recipients. No day 14 peak-response samples were available, so repertoires were characterized only after the peak T cell response. The whole spike protein was spanned by vaccine-associated CD4 TCRs, and dominant responses were seen in regions 160-218 and 743-854. Nearly half of unique spike-specific TCRs reportedly recognized epitopes outside regions mutated in the B.1.351 and B.1.1.7 variants. In the small 56-69-year group, the increase in depth fell short of significance, most likely because of low power.

Cut back by 0 bases and 7 bases, the V and J ends lie 12 bases apart. The CDR3 runs 14 amino acids, cysteine and phenylalanine included. The DNA shown is the 42-base CDR3, in frame from base 1. The germline V gene provides CDR1 SGHAT and CDR2 FQNNGV. Taken with the paper, the label for time point translates to: baseline before first vaccination. Samples from vaccinated people were obtained from the UK trials COV001 and COV002, which included a single-blind randomized controlled phase 2/3 trial of AZD1222 (ChAdOx1 nCoV-19) in healthy adults. Trial participant PBMC samples were collected at day 0 and day 28 after the second dose for TCRbeta chain sequencing. The CDR3 regions of human TCRbeta chains were analyzed by immunosequencing. For the original study's pipeline: TCRs in the repertoires were matched against a reference library of SARS-CoV-2-specific TCRs that had been generated with the MIRA antigen-specificity platform. Breadth was defined as the fraction of unique TCRs that were SARS-CoV-2-associated, and depth was defined as the fraction of total T cells that were SARS-CoV-2-associated. Each spike-specific TCR was assigned to its reactive spike region and to a CD4 or CD8 class using the MIRA data. Log10-transformed breadth and depth values were compared by one-way ANOVA with Sidak's multiple comparisons tests. Entries here come from immuneACCESS through TCRdb and include only in-frame sequences with V and J called. Some clones fail to appear in such tables; in the studies checked, an unresolved V gene covers under half of the shortfall, and the cause of the remainder is unknown. V and J calls and clone size are copied from that table; D and trimming were computed from the DNA. This sample has 98,000 or so clones in its table, and about 93% of those were observed once. Of the sample, about 5% falls within the top ten clones.

This receptor was identified in an adult in good health. The sequencing here drew on peripheral blood, taken on day 0 of AZD1222 vaccination. The rearrangement joined TRBV11-2 to TRBJ1-1; the D region possibly corresponds to TRBD1 (5 bases align). The CDR3 is CASSLDRVWVEAFF. The DNA sequence is as follows: TGTGCCAGCAGCTTAGACAGGGTATGGGTTGAAGCTTTCTTT.